This T cell receptor (beta chain) was profiled in a study of tumor-infiltrating lymphocytes in primary liver carcinoma. Across the study: The patients, men and women alike, were aged 30 to 69 years.

The CDR3 contains 18 residues. Germline V gives CDR1 LGHNA, CDR2 YNFKEQ. Synthesis of TCR beta cDNA was carried out from about 0.55 ug total RNA with a constant-region primer. For TCR beta, libraries were produced by three nested multiplex PCR rounds using slightly modified ARM-PCR. Use of TRBV1-TRBV30 forward primers with a C-beta reverse primer characterized the first two PCR rounds, which lasted around 9 cycles each. TCRdb re-called the multiplex PCR reads through MiXCR, storing one row per CDR3 protein. The table has about 84,000 distinct CDR3 sequences, over 60% seen once. For each extraction, RNA and DNA were obtained together from approximately 20-30 mg of unsorted bulk tissue. Findings and caveats of the study: It was tumor-adjacent and tumor-blood pairs that overlapped less than tumor region pairs did. The study found a significantly higher top-250-clone fraction in tumors than in blood (p = 0.039).

Points on this clonotype: The antigen is undetermined. The junction and the germline gene differ at one end; a read error may be behind it.

The specimen was liver tumor tissue from sampling region 1. Stated subset: tumor region T1, superior pole. The source is a man aged 35 to 55 with primary liver carcinoma and hepatitis B virus infection. The V gene is TRBV4-2, the J gene TRBJ2-4; TRBD2 might be the D (7 bases). This CDR3 reads CVSSQEGAGEGIGNIQYF. DNA of the CDR3: TGTGTCAGCAGCCAAGAAGGCGCAGGGGAGGGGATCGGAAACATTCAGTACTTC.